This T cell receptor (beta chain) appears in the sequencing data of a study of T cell responses to AZD1222 COVID-19 vaccine. Study details: Pooled samples include second doses given at about 4 or 12 weeks.

Some clones are missing from TCRdb's copy, which holds only in-frame ones; the method was immunoSEQ multiplex PCR. The sample contains some 150,000 clones, approximately 92% of which appear only once. The study's findings and limits: The sample set comprised mostly white British donors with more females, and clonal diversity was possibly underestimated. Recipients of two AZD1222 doses showed rising Spike-specific TCR breadth and depth.

On this clone: Its antigen remains unidentified.

This CDR3 has 13 residues. V lost 6 bases to trimming and J lost 5 bases, with 16 bases between them. Germline values: CDR1 SQVTM, CDR2 ANQGSEA. The sequence was collected from an adult in good health. The sequencing used peripheral blood, collected on day 0 of AZD1222 vaccination. V is TRBV29-1 and J is TRBJ1-1; D not resolved. Written as DNA, the CDR3 is TGCAGCGTAGATGAGGGTCTCGGAACTGAAGCTTTCTTT. Residues: CSVDEGLGTEAFF.